These 6 T cell receptor beta chains share one sample of origin, sequenced in a study of neurological immune-mediated disorders. Time point denoted: longitudinal time-point 1 (baseline). TCRdb re-analysed the 5' RACE reads in MiXCR, keeping a single row per CDR3 protein. The table lists approximately 46,000 distinct CDR3 sequences, about 9% of them singletons, with approximately 1.5% in the top ten. Sequenced: PBMCs. The receptor source for this set is a woman in her forties in good health.

This clonotype was observed at least ten times. V is TRBV18 and J is TRBJ2-7; 10 nucleotides match TRBD1. V shed 2 bases, J shed 3 bases, and the junction held 7 bases outside the gene matches. The V gene's germline CDR1 is KGHSH and CDR2 LQKENI. The CDR3 has 16 residues. This chain's CDR3 is CASSPRGTGDFYEQYF. CDR3 nucleotide sequence: TGTGCCAGCTCACCAAGGGGGACAGGGGACTTCTACGAGCAGTACTTC.

This clonotype has at least ten counts. This chain links TRBV20-1 with TRBJ2-5, with TRBD2 matching over 11 bases. Germline CDR1 reads DFQATT; CDR2 reads SNEGSKA (reference sequence). The CDR3 loop spans 15 amino acids. The V gene end was trimmed by 6 bases and the J gene end by 5 bases; junction bases not matched to a gene: 11. The CDR3 nucleotides read TGCAGTGCCACCTTTAGCGGGAGGGGGAGTGAGACCCAGTACTTC. Translating it yields CSATFSGRGSETQYF.

This clonotype was counted many times. The rearrangement uses TRBV29-1 and TRBJ2-7, with 7 bases fitting TRBD1. The germline V gene has CDR1 SQVTM and CDR2 ANQGSEA. This CDR3 has 14 amino acids. V was pared by 6 bases and J by 0 bases, with 8 bases of the junction left unmatched. The CDR3 sequence: CSVASTGNSYEQYF. As DNA, the CDR3 is TGCAGCGTGGCCTCGACAGGGAACTCCTACGAGCAGTACTTC.

This clonotype was counted at least ten times. J is TRBJ1-3 and V is TRBV7-2; 7 bases are a match to TRBD1. CDR3 length: 15 amino acids. The V segment lost 4 bases and the J segment 4 bases; nucleotides outside the gene matches: 7. Germline values: CDR1 SGHTA, CDR2 FQGNSA. The CDR3 loop is CASSYSTGHGNTIYF. CDR3 in DNA: TGTGCCAGCAGCTACTCGACAGGGCACGGAAACACCATATATTTT.

The table lists this clonotype with many counts. The rearrangement uses TRBV7-2 and TRBJ2-3, with 8 nucleotides matching TRBD2. V lost 0 bases and J lost 0; bases outside the gene matches: 5. The CDR3 runs to 17 residues. Germline CDR1 is SGHTA and CDR2 is FQGNSA. CDR3 sequence: CASSLAGGGLSTDTQYF. The CDR3 coding sequence is TGTGCCAGCAGCTTAGCAGGCGGGGGGCTGAGCACAGATACGCAGTATTTT.

This clonotype was counted many times. The chain has TRBV12-3 or TRBV12-4 and TRBJ2-7; TRBD2 matches 13 bases. V was pared by 5 bases and J by 6 bases, with 7 bases of the junction left unmatched. CDR3 length: 15 residues. DNA for the CDR3: TGTGCCAGCAGTCGACTAGCGGGGGGAGTGGCCGAGCAGTACTTC. This encodes CASSRLAGGVAEQYF.